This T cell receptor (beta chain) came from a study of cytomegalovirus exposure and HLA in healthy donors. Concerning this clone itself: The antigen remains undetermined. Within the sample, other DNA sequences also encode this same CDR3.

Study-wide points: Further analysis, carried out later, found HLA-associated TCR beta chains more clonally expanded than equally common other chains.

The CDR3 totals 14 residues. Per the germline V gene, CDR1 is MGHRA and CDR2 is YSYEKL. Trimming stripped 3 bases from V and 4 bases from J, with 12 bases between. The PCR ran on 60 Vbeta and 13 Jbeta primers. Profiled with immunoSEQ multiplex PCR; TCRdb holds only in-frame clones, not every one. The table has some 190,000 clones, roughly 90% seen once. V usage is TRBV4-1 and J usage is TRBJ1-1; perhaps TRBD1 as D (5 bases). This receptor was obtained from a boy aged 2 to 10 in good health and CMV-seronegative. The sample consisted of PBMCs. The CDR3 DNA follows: TGCGCCAGCAGCCAGGACCTCAGGGTCACTGAAGCTTTCTTT. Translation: CASSQDLRVTEAFF.